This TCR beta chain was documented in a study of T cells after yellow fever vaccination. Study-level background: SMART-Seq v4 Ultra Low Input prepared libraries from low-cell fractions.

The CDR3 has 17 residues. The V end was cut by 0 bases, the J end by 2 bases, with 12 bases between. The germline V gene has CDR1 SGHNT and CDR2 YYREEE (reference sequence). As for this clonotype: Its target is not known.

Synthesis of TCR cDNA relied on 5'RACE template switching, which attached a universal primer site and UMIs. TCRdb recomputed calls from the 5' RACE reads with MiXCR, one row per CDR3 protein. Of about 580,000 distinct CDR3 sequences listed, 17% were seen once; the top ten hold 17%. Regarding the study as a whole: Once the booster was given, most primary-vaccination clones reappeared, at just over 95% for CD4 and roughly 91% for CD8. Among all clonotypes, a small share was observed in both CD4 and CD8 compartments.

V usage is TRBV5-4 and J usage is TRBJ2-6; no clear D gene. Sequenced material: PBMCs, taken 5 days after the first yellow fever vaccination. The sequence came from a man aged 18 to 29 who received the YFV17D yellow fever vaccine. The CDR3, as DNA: TGTGCCAGCAGCTTGGCTTCCGGGTCCACTGGGGCCAACGTCCTGACTTTC. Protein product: CASSLASGSTGANVLTF. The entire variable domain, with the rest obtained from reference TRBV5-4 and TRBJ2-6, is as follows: ETGVTQSPTHLIKTRGQQVTLRCSSQSGHNTVSWYQQALGQGPQFIFQYYREEENGRGNFPPRFSGLQFPNYSSELNVNALELDDSALYLCASSLASGSTGANVLTFGAGSRLTVL.